A selection of T cell receptor beta chains follows, all from one sample in a study of beta chain features in type 1 diabetes. The method was immunoSEQ multiplex PCR; TCRdb's version includes in-frame clones alone and lacks a portion of them. The data hold over 350,000 clones, with roughly 15% observed a single time. The source material was naive CD4+ T cells from blood. All receptors derive from a woman under 30 in good health. The CDR3 runs from the conserved cysteine through the conserved F or W. A D gene is named only where the DNA matches it firmly. Only part of the rows carry a size: once, few, many, or a class if the clone is expanded.

>15|TRBJ2-6|NA|NA|TRBV6-5
CASTLGGGGANVLTF
TGTGCCAGCACTTTGGGGGGAGGTGGGGCCAACGTCCTGACTTTC
>16|TRBJ2-7|NA|TRBD1|TRBV4-2
CASSQALGQGSYEQYF
TGTGCCAGCAGCCAAGCCTTAGGACAGGGGTCCTACGAGCAGTACTTC
>16|TRBJ2-3|NA|TRBD1|TRBV7-6
CASSFRGQYSTDTQYF
TGTGCCAGCAGCTTTCGGGGACAGTACAGCACAGATACGCAGTATTTT
>14|TRBJ2-7|NA|TRBD2|TRBV28
CASLTSGRFDEQYF
TGTGCCAGCTTGACTAGCGGGAGGTTCGACGAGCAGTACTTC
>14|TRBJ2-1|few|TRBD1|TRBV29-1
CSAGQGVLNNEQFF
TGCAGCGCCGGACAGGGGGTGTTAAACAATGAGCAGTTCTTC
>16|TRBJ1-2|NA|NA|TRBV7-9
CASSLTAFGGDYGYTF
TGTGCCAGCAGCTTAACGGCTTTTGGAGGGGACTATGGCTACACCTTC
>12|TRBJ2-5|few|NA|TRBV7-2
CASSLVRETQYF
TGTGCCAGCAGCTTAGTGCGAGAGACCCAGTACTTC
>19|TRBJ2-3|NA|TRBD2|TRBV4-2
CASSQEGDPLARSTDTQYF
TGTGCCAGCAGCCAAGAGGGGGATCCACTAGCGAGAAGCACAGATACGCAGTATTTT
>13|TRBJ2-5|few|NA|TRBV5-1
CASSFAQQETQYF
TGCGCCAGCAGCTTCGCTCAGCAAGAGACCCAGTACTTC
>12|TRBJ2-5|few|NA|TRBV7-9
CASSPGGGAVYF
TGTGCCAGCAGCCCAGGAGGAGGGGCGGTGTACTTC
>15|TRBJ2-1|few|TRBD1|TRBV5-4
CASSTGQGSYNEQFF
TGTGCCAGCAGCACAGGACAGGGCAGCTACAATGAGCAGTTCTTC
>15|TRBJ2-7|few|TRBD2|TRBV18
CASSPSSGLTYEQYF
TGTGCCAGCTCACCCTCTAGCGGCCTTACCTACGAGCAGTACTTC
>15|TRBJ2-1|NA|NA|TRBV5-1
CASSDGTPLGDEQFF
TGCGCCAGCAGCGATGGGACTCCCCTTGGGGATGAGCAGTTCTTC